This T cell receptor (beta chain) was recorded in a study of T cells after yellow fever vaccination. Study-level findings and limits: Subsequent booster samples again held most clones from primary vaccination (96% CD4, roughly 88% CD8).

Template-switching 5'RACE yielded the TCR cDNA; a universal primer site and UMIs were added in the process. TCRdb processed the 5' RACE reads anew with MiXCR; each CDR3 protein has one entry. The sample holds 450,000 to 600,000 distinct CDR3 sequences; approximately 12% are singletons and the top ten take over 11%. Germline CDR1 reads MNHEY; CDR2 reads SVGEGT. This CDR3 contains 17 residues. Regarding this clonotype: As yet, its antigen is unknown. An end of the junction differs from the germline gene, which may be a read error.

The clonotype originates from a man younger than 45 who received the YFV17D yellow fever vaccine. This specimen was PBMCs, taken on the day of the yellow fever booster vaccination. This chain joins TRBV6-2 or TRBV6-3 and TRBJ2-3; 14 bases are a match to TRBD2. The CDR3 here is CTSSWTSGRIGTDTQYF. CDR3 sequence (DNA): TGTACCAGCAGTTGGACTAGCGGGAGGATAGGGACAGATACGCAGTATTTT.